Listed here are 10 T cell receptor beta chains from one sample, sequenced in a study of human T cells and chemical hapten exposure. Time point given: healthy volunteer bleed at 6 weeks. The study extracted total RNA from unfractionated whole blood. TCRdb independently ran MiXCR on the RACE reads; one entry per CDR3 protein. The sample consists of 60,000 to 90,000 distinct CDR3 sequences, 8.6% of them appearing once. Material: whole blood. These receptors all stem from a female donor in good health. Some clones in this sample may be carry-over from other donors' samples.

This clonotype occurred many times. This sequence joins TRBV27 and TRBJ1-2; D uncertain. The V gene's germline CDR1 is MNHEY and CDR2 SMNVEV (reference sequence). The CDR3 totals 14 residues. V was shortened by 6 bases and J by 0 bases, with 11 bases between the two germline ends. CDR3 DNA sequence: TGTGCCAGCAGCTCGAATAGACCTAACTATGGCTACACCTTC. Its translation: CASSSNRPNYGYTF.

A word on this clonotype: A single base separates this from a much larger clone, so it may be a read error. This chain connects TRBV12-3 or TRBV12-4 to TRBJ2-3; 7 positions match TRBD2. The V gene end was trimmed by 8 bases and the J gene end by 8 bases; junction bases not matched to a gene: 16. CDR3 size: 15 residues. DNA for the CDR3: TGTGCCAGCGGTTCGGGGACTAACACAGTCGGTACGCAGTATTTT. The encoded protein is CASGSGTNTVGTQYF.

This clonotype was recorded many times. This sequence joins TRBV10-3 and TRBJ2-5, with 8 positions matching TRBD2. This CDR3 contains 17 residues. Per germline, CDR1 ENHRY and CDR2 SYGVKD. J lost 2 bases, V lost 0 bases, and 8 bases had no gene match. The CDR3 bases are TGTGCCATCAGTGAGTCGATCAGTAGCGGGGTACAAGAGACCCAGTACTTC. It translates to CAISESISSGVQETQYF.

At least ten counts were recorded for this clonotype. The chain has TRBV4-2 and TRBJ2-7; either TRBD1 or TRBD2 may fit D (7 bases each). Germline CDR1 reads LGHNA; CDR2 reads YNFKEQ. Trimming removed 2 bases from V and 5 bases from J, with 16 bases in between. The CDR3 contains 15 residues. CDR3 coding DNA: TGTGCCAGCAGCCAAACCAGGGGGGGATTGGACGAGCAGTACTTC. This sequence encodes CASSQTRGGLDEQYF.

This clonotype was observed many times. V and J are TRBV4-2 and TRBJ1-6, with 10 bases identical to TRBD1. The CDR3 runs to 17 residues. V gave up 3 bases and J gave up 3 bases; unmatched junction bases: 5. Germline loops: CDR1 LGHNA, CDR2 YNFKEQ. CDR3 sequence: CASSQKDRGDYNSPLHF. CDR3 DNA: TGTGCCAGCAGCCAGAAGGACAGGGGGGACTATAATTCACCCCTCCACTTT.

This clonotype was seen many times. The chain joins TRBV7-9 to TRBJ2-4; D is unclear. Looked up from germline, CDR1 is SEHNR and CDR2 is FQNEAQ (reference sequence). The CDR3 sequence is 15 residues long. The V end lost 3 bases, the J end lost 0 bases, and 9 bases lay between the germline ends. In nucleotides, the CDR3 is TGTGCCAGCAGCTTGGGCCAGATAGCCAAAAACATTCAGTACTTC. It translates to CASSLGQIAKNIQYF.

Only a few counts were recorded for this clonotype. CDR3: CASSYRGLAKNIQYF. The CDR3 DNA is TGTGCCAGCAGTTACAGGGGTCTAGCCAAAAACATTCAGTACTTC. V gene TRBV12-3 or TRBV12-4 combines with J gene TRBJ2-4, with TRBD1 identical over 7 bases. The CDR3 has 15 residues. With 4 bases clipped from V and 0 bases from J, the junction kept 3 bases outside the gene matches.

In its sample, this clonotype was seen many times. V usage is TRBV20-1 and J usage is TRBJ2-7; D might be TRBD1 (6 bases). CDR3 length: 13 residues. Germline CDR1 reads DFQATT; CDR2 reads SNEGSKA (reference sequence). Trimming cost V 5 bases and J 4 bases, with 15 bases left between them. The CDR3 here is CSAARQGWYEQYF. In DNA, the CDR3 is TGCAGTGCTGCTCGCCAGGGGTGGTACGAGCAGTACTTC.

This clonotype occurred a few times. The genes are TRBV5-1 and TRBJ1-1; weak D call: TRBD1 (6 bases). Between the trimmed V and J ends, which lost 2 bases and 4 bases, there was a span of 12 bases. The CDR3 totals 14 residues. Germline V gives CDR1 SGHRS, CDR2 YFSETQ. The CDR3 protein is CASSLLKGGTEAFF. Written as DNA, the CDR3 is TGCGCCAGCAGCTTACTAAAGGGGGGCACTGAAGCTTTCTTT.

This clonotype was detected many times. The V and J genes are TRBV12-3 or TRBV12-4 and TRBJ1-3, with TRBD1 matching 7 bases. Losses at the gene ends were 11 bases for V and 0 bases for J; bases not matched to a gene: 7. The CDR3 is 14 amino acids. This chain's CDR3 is CAGSTGLSGNTIYF. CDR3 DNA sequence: TGTGCCGGTTCGACAGGGCTCTCTGGAAACACCATATATTTT.